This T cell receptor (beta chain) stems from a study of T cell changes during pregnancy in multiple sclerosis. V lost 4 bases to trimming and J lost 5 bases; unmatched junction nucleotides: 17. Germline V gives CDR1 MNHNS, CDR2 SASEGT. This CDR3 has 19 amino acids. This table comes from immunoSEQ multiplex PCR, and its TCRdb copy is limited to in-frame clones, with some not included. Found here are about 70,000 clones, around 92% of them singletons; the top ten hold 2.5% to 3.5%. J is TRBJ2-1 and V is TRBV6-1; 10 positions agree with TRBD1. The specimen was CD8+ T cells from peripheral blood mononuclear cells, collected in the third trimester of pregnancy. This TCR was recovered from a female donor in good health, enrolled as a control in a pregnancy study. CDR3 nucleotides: TGTGCCAGCAGTGCCGGGACAGGGGTTATGGGGCTTGAGGACAATGAGCAGTTCTTC. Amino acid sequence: CASSAGTGVMGLEDNEQFF.